This T cell receptor beta chain was sequenced for a study of brain T cells in children with intractable seizures. Regarding time point: blood from clinic visit 5 months post-surgery; TSC patient then seizure free. The sequenced cases were selected for having the highest brain T cell transcript signatures. In the case of this clone: What it binds is unknown.

The CDR3 runs to 13 residues. V was clipped by 5 bases and J by 2 bases, with 8 bases between them. Germline CDR1 reads MNHEY; CDR2 reads SVGAGI. Study-level findings and limits: Patients' HCMV serostatus was unknown; virus specificity rests on CDR3 similarity alone. Absence of clones before surgery may stem from lower sequencing depth.

Produced via immunoSEQ multiplex PCR; TCRdb's table is partial and in-frame only. The table records about 340,000 clones, roughly 92% of them present only once. This clonotype was sampled from a boy in the first two years of life with tuberous sclerosis and intractable seizures. The sample in question was peripheral blood, obtained more than 4 months after surgery. V is TRBV6-5 and J is TRBJ2-3; D call uncertain. The CDR3 spells CASSNYNTDTQYF. The CDR3 DNA reads as TGTGCCAGCAGTAACTACAACACAGATACGCAGTATTTT.